This TCR beta chain was captured by sequencing in a study of CD8+ T cells in alopecia areata. RNA, once extracted, was reverse transcribed into cDNA for use as the sequencing template. Assay: immunoSEQ multiplex PCR; the TCRdb copy retains only in-frame clones and omits some. Counted here are over 80,000 clones, roughly 47% occurring once; the ten biggest clones make up 15% to 20%. The treatment: oral pan-JAK inhibitor, 5-10 mg twice daily. Losses at the gene ends were 6 bases for V and 1 base for J; bases not matched to a gene: 6. This CDR3 region has 16 residues. Germline V gene data show CDR1 as MGHRA and CDR2 as YSYEKL.

The input for sequencing was CD8+ T cells sorted from blood, taken at week 24, from a patient treated with tofacitinib. The sequence came from a human donor with alopecia areata. The chain is built from TRBV4-1 and TRBJ2-3; TRBD1 matches at 11 bases. The CDR3 sequence is CASSYGQGAGTDTQYF. CDR3 bases: TGCGCCAGCAGTTACGGACAGGGGGCCGGCACAGATACGCAGTATTTT.